The T cell receptor (beta chain) under discussion was sequenced for a study of cytomegalovirus exposure and HLA in healthy donors. Study-wide context: Early release data held approximately 81 million unique TCRs from HLA-typed donors.

The study ran its PCR with 60 Vbeta and 13 Jbeta primers. TCRdb's table, derived via immunoSEQ multiplex PCR, lists solely in-frame clones and lacks some. Here the sample spans about 120,000 clones, about 80% being singletons. The CDR3 is 12 amino acids. Germline lookup yields CDR1 MNHNS and CDR2 SASEGT. V lost 7 bases to trimming and J lost 5 bases, with 11 bases between them. This TCR was recovered from a woman in her thirties or forties in good health and CMV-seropositive. Sequencing used PBMCs. The J gene is TRBJ1-1, the V gene TRBV6-1; D call uncertain. CDR3 DNA: TGTGCCAGCACCCCCCGAGGGACTGAAGCTTTCTTT. As protein: CASTPRGTEAFF.